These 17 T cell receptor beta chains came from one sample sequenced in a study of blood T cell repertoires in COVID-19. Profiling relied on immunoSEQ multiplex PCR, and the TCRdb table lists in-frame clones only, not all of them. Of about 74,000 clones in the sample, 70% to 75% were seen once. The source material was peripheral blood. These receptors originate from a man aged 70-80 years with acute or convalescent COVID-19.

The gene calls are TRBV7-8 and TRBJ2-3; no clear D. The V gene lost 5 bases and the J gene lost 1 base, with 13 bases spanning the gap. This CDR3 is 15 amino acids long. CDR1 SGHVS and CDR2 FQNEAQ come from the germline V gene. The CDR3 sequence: CASSLSLTGTDTQYF. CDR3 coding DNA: TGTGCCAGCAGCCTATCCCTAACCGGCACAGATACGCAGTATTTT.

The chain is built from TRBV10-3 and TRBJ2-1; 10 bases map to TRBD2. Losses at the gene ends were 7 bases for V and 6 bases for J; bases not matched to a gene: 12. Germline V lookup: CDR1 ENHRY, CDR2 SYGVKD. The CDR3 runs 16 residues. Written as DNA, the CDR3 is TGTGCCATCAAACCGGTAGCGGGAGGAGGCTTCAATGAGCAGTTCTTC. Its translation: CAIKPVAGGGFNEQFF.

In DNA, the CDR3 is TGTGCCAGCAGGAGGGATCTGATAGGCGGGAAATCCTACAATGAGCAGTTCTTC. Protein sequence: CASRRDLIGGKSYNEQFF. This chain connects TRBV7-3 to TRBJ2-1; D may be TRBD2 (6 bases). V lost 6 bases and J lost 1, with 22 bases in between. CDR3 length: 18 amino acids. Germline V gene sequence: CDR1 SGHTA, CDR2 FQGTGA.

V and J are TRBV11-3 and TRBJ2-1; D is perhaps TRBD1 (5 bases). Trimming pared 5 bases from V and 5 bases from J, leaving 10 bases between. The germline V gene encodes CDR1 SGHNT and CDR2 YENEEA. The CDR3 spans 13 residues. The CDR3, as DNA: TGTGCCAGCAGCCTACGACAGCACAATGAGCAGTTCTTC. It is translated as CASSLRQHNEQFF.

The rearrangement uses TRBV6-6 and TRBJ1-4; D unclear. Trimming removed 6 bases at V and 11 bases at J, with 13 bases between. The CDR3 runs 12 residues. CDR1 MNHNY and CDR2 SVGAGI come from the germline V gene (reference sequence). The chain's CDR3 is CASREAKAKLFF. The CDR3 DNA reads TGTGCCAGCAGGGAGGCGAAGGCCAAACTGTTTTTT.

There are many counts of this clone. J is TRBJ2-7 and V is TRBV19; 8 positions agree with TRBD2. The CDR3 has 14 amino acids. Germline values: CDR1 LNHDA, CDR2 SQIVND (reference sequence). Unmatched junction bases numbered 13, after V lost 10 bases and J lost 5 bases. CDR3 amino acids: CATRSPSGLNEQYF. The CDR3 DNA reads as TGTGCCACCAGGTCCCCTAGCGGGCTAAACGAGCAGTACTTC.

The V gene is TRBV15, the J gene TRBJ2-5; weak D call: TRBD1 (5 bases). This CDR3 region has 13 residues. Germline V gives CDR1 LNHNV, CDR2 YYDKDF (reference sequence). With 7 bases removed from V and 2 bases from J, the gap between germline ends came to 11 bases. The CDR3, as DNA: TGTGCCACCAAAGGCGCAGGGCAAGAGACCCAGTACTTC. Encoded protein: CATKGAGQETQYF.

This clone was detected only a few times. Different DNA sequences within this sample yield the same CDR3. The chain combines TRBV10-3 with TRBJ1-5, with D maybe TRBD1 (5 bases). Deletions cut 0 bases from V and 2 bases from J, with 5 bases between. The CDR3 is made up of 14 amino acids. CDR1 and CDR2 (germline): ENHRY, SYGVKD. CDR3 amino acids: CAISESTGNQPQHF. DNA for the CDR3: TGTGCCATCAGTGAGTCGACAGGCAATCAGCCCCAGCATTTT.

CDR3 loop: CASSTRTLLRTGTGELFF. DNA for the CDR3: TGTGCCAGCAGCACGCGGACACTACTGCGAACGGGCACCGGGGAGCTGTTTTTT. The chain carries TRBV9 and TRBJ2-2, with D possibly being TRBD1 (5 bases). V gave up 4 bases and J gave up 4 bases, with 23 bases separating them. The CDR3 contains 18 residues. Looked up from germline, CDR1 is SGDLS and CDR2 is YYNGEE.

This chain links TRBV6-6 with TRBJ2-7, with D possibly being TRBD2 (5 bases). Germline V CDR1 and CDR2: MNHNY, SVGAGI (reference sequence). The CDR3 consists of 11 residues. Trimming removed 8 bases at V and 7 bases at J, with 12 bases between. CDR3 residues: CASRDNTEQYF. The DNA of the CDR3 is TGTGCCAGCCGGGATAACACTGAGCAGTACTTC.

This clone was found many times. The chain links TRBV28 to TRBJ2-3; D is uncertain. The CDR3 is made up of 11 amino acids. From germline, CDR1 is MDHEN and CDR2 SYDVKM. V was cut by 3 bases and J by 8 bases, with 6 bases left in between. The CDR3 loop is CASSFGSTQYF. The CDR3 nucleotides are TGTGCCAGCAGTTTCGGTTCTACGCAGTATTTT. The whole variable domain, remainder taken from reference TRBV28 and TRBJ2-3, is DVKVTQSSRYLVKRTGEKVFLECVQDMDHENMFWYRQDPGLGLRLIYFSYDVKMKEKGDIPEGYSVSREKKERFSLILESASTNQTSMYLCASSFGSTQYFGPGTRLTVL.

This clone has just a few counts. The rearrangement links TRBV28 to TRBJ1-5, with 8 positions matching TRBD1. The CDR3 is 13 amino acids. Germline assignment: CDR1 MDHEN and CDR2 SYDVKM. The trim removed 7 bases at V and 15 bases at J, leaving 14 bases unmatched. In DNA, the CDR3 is TGTGCCAGCACCCCCACCCTGACAGGGGTCAGGCATTTT. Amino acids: CASTPTLTGVRHF.

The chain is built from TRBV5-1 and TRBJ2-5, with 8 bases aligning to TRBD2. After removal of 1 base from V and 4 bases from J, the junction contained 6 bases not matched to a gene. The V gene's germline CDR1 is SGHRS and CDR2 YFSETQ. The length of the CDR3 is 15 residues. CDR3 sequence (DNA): TGCGCCAGCAGCTTGACAGCGGGAGAGGGAGAGACCCAGTACTTC. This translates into CASSLTAGEGETQYF.

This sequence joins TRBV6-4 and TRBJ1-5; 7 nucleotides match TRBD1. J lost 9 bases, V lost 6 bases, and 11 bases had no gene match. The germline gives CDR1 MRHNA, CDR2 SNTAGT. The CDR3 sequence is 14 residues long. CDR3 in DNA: TGTGCCAGCAGCCCGACAGGGCCGACGGGGCCCCAGCATTTT. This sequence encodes CASSPTGPTGPQHF.

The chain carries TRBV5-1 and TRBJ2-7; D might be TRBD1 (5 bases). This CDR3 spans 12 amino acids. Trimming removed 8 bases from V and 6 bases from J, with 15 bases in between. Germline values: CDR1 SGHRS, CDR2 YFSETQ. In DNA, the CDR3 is TGCGCCAGACACAATCCAGGGTTCGAGCAGTACTTC. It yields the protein CARHNPGFEQYF. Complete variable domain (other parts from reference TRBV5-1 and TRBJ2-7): KAGVTQTPRYLIKTRGQQVTLSCSPISGHRSVSWYQQTPGQGLQFLFEYFSETQRNKGNFPGRFSGRQFSNSRSEMNVSTLELGDSALYLCARHNPGFEQYFGPGTRLTVT.

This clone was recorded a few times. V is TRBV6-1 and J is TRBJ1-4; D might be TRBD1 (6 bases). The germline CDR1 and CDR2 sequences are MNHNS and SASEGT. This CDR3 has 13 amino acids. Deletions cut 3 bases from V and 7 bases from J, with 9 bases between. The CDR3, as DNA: TGTGCCAGCAGTGACAGGGGCGGTGAAAAACTGTTTTTT. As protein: CASSDRGGEKLFF.

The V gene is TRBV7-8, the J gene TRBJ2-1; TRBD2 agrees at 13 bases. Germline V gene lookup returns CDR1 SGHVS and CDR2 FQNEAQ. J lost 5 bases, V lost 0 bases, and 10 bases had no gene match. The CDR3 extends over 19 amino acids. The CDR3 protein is CASSLARTSGSRNDNEQFF. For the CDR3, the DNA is TGTGCCAGCAGCTTAGCTCGGACTAGCGGGAGTCGGAACGACAATGAGCAGTTCTTC.